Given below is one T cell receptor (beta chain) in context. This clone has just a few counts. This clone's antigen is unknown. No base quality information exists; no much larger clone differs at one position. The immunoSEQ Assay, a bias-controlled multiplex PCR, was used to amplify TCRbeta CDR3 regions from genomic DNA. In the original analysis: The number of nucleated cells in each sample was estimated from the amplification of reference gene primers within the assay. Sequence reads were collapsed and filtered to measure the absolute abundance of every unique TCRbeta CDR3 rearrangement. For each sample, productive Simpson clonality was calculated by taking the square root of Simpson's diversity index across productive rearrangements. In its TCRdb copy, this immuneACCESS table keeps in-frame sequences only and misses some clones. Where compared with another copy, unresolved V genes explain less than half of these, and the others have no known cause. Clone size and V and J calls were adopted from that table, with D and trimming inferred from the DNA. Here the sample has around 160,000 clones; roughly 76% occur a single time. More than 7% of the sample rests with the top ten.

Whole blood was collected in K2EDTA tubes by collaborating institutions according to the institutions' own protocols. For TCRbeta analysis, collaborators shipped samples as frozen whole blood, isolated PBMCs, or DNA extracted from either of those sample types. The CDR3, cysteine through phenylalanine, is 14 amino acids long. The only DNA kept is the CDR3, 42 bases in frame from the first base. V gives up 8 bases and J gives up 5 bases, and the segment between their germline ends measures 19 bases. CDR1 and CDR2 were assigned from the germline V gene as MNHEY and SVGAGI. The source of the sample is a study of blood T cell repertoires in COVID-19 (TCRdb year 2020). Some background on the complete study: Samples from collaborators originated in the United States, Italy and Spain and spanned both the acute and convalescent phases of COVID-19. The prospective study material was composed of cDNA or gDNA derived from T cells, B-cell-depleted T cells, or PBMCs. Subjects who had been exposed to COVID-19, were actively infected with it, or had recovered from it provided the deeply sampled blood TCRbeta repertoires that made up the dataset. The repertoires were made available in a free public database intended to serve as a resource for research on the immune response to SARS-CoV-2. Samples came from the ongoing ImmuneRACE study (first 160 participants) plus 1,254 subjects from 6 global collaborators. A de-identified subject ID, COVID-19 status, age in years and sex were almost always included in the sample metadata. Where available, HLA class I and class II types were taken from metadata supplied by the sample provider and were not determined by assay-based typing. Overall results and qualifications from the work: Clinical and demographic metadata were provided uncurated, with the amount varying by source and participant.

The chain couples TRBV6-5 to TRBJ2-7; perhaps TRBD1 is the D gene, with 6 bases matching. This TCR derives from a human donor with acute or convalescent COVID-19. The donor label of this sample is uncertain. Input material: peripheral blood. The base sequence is TGTGCCAGCGTGGTCACTCCAGGGGTCCACGAGCAGTACTTC. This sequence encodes CASVVTPGVHEQYF.